This T cell receptor (beta chain) was sequenced for a study of cytomegalovirus exposure and HLA in healthy donors. Whole-study context: The Caucasian-associated ancestry cluster contained about four fifths of the 300 to 400 genotyped donors.

For this clone: Its target is not known.

Notes on the study in general: Association of a missense DCLRE1C variant with TCR beta V- and J-gene trimming was reported in a later analysis.

The PCR ran on 60 Vbeta and 13 Jbeta primers. Generated by immunoSEQ multiplex PCR, the TCRdb table keeps only in-frame clones and is missing some. Here the sample spans about 160,000 clones, 75% to 90% being singletons. This clonotype was sampled from a woman in her fifties or sixties in good health and CMV-seropositive. The sequenced sample consisted of PBMCs.

The CDR3 DNA follows: TGTGCCAGCAGTGGGACAGTCTATGGCTACACCTTC. It encodes CASSGTVYGYTF. The chain uses TRBV28 and TRBJ1-2; the match to TRBD1 covers 7 bases. J lost 4 bases, V lost 5 bases, and 1 base had no gene match. Germline lookup yields CDR1 MDHEN and CDR2 SYDVKM. The CDR3 totals 12 residues.